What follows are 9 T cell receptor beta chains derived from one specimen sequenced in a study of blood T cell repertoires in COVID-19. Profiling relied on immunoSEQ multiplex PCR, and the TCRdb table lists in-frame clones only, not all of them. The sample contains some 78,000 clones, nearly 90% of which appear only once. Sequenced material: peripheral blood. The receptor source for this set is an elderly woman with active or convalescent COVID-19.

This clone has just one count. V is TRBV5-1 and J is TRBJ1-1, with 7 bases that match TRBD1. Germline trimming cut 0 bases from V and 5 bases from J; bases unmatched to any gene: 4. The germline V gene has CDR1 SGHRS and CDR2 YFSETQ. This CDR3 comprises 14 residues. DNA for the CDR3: TGCGCCAGCAGCTTGGGACAGGGTGGGACTGAAGCTTTCTTT. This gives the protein CASSLGQGGTEAFF.

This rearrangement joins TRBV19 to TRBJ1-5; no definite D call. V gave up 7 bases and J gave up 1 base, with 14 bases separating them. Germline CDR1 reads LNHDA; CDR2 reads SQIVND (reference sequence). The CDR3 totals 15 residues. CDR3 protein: CASKTTWVSNQPQHF. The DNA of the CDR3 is TGTGCCAGTAAGACTACTTGGGTGAGCAATCAGCCCCAGCATTTT.

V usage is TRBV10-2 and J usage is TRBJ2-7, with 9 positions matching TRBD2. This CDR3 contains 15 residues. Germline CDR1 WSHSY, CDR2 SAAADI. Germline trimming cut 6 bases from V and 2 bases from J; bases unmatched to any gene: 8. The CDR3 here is CASRVLAGSTYEQYF. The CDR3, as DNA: TGCGCCAGCAGAGTCCTAGCGGGATCCACCTACGAGCAGTACTTC.

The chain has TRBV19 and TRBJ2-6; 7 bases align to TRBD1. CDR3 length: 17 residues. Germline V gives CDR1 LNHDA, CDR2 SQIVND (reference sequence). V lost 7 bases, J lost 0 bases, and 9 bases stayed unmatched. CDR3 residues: CASTLRPGGSGANVLTF. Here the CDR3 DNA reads TGTGCCAGTACCCTCCGCCCAGGGGGCTCTGGGGCCAACGTCCTGACTTTC.

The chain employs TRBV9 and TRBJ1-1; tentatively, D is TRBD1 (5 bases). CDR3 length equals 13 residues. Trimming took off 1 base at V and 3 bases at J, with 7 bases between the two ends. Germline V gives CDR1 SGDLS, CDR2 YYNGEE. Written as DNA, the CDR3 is TGTGCCAGCAGCGTATGGGGGGACACTGAAGCTTTCTTT. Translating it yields CASSVWGDTEAFF. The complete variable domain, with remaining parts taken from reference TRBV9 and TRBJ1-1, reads DSGVTQTPKHLITATGQRVTLRCSPRSGDLSVYWYQQSLDQGLQFLIQYYNGEERAKGNILERFSAQQFPDLHSELNLSSLELGDSALYFCASSVWGDTEAFFGQGTRLTVV.

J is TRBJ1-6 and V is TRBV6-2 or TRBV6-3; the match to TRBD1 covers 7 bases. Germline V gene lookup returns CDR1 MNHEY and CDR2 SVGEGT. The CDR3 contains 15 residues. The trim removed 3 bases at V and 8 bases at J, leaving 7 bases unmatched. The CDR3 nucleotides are TGTGCCAGCAGTTATTCGCTCAGGGGGGATTCACCCCTCCACTTT. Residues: CASSYSLRGDSPLHF.

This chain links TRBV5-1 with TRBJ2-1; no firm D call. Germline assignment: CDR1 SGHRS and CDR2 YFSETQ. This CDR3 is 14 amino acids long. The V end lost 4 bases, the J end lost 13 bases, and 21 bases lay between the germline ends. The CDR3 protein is CASSRPEVDGAQFF. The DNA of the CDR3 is TGCGCCAGCAGCCGTCCTGAAGTGGATGGAGCTCAGTTCTTC.

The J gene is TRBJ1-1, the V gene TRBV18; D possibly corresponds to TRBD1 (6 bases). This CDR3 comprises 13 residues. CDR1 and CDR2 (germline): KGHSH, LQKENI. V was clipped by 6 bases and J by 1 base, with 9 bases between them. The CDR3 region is CASSGGQNTEAFF. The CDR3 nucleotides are TGTGCCAGCTCTGGGGGACAGAACACTGAAGCTTTCTTT.

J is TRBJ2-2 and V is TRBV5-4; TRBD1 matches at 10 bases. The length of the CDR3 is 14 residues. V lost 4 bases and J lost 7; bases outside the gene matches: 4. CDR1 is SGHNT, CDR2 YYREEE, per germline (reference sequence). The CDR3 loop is CASSGTGANGELFF. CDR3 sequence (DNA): TGTGCCAGCAGCGGGACAGGGGCCAACGGGGAGCTGTTTTTT.